The 2 T cell receptor beta chains in this list originate from one sample, sequenced in a study of T cell repertoires in cytomegalovirus infection (dated by TCRdb to the late 2010s). The sample was run on an Illumina HiSeq 1500. The public reads were quality trimmed at Q25 with fastp and then assembled into clones with MiXCR by TCRdb, keeping productive beta chains. Each CDR3 protein gets just one entry, which takes the most common genes and DNA from the rows behind it. This sample lists tens of thousands of distinct CDR3 sequences; approximately 3.6% were detected once. Clones ranked in the top ten supply 20% to 25% of the sample. The sample was PBMCs. The receptor source for this set is a human donor in good health (CMV status not recorded). Some clones in this sample may be carry-over from other donors' samples.

In its sample, this clonotype was seen many times. This chain joins TRBV7-2 and TRBJ2-7; no clear D gene. V lost 2 bases and J lost 7, with 18 bases in between. Germline V gene sequence: CDR1 SGHTA, CDR2 FQGNSA. This CDR3 is 15 amino acids long. Here the CDR3 reads CASSLLHSGRVEQYF. For the CDR3, the DNA is TGTGCCAGCAGCTTACTGCACTCTGGTAGGGTTGAGCAGTACTTC.

This clonotype was observed many times. The gene calls are TRBV7-8 and TRBJ2-1, with D possibly TRBD2 on 6 matching bases. Deletions cut 3 bases from V and 5 bases from J, with 11 bases between. CDR1 is SGHVS and CDR2 is FQNEAQ in the germline V gene. There are 14 residues in the CDR3. The CDR3, as DNA: TGTGCCAGCAGCTTCAGGACTAACGACAATGAGCAGTTCTTC. Its translation is CASSFRTNDNEQFF.